The 24 T cell receptor beta chains given below trace back to one sample, sequenced in a study of graft-versus-host responses after intestinal transplantation. Method: immunoSEQ multiplex PCR; TCRdb's copy keeps in-frame clones and lacks some. The repertoire includes 75,000 to 100,000 clones, 75% to 95% of them detected once, and around 0.2% sits in the top ten. These receptors have no identified antigens. The sequencing used unstimulated CD4+ T cells sorted from spleen or lymph node cells, collected before transplant. Receptors were obtained from a human donor who was the organ donor for an intestinal transplant.

The chain joins TRBV11-2 to TRBJ2-1; D perhaps matches TRBD1 (6 bases). The germline V and J ends were trimmed by 4 bases and 7 bases, with 20 bases remaining between them. Per germline, CDR1 SGHAT and CDR2 FQNNGV. The CDR3 loop spans 16 amino acids. In nucleotides, the CDR3 is TGTGCCAGCAGCTCACAAAACAGGGTTAGGGGGAATGAGCAGTTCTTC. It codes for CASSSQNRVRGNEQFF.

This clone was seen just once. The chain joins TRBV7-2 to TRBJ2-1; 10 bases map to TRBD2. Germline V gene data show CDR1 as SGHTA and CDR2 as FQGNSA. Unmatched junction bases numbered 4, after V lost 1 base and J lost 4 bases. The CDR3 is 16 residues long. The CDR3 loop reads CASSLVGSGGYNEQFF. The DNA for the CDR3 is TGTGCCAGCAGCTTAGTCGGTAGCGGGGGGTACAATGAGCAGTTCTTC.

The V and J genes are TRBV7-2 and TRBJ1-5; D might be TRBD1 (5 bases). The germline V gene has CDR1 SGHTA and CDR2 FQGNSA. The CDR3 totals 17 residues. The germline V and J ends were trimmed by 4 bases and 0 bases, with 16 bases remaining between them. CDR3 protein: CASSYYPSGYSNQPQHF. The CDR3 bases are TGTGCCAGCAGCTATTATCCGTCAGGGTATAGCAATCAGCCCCAGCATTTT.

The chain has TRBV18 and TRBJ2-3; D unclear. This CDR3 is built from 15 residues. V was clipped by 3 bases and J by 0 bases, with 10 bases between them. Germline assignment: CDR1 KGHSH and CDR2 LQKENI. The CDR3 here is CASSPEATSTDTQYF. The DNA for the CDR3 is TGTGCCAGCTCACCGGAAGCGACTAGCACAGATACGCAGTATTTT.

This sequence joins TRBV5-6 and TRBJ2-5, with 7 bases matching TRBD2. The CDR3 has 11 amino acids. V lost 3 bases, J lost 7 bases, and 0 bases stayed unmatched. Germline loops: CDR1 SGHDT, CDR2 YYEEEE. In nucleotides, the CDR3 is TGTGCCAGCAGCTCGGGAGGGACCCAGTACTTC. Its translation is CASSSGGTQYF.

The V gene is TRBV30, the J gene TRBJ1-6; TRBD1 aligns across 7 bases. V was pared by 5 bases and J by 6 bases, with 4 bases of the junction left unmatched. In germline, CDR1 is GTSNPN, CDR2 SVGIG (reference sequence). The CDR3 loop spans 13 amino acids. The DNA for the CDR3 is TGTGCCTGGGACAGGGTTCGTAATTCACCCCTCCACTTT. Translation gives CAWDRVRNSPLHF.

This chain joins TRBV7-7 and TRBJ2-5; D unresolved. The CDR3 length is 13 residues. Trimming took 1 base from V and 2 from J, leaving 5 bases between them. CDR1 SSHAT and CDR2 FNYEAQ come from the germline V gene (reference sequence). CDR3 amino acids: CASSLGRQETQYF. The CDR3 DNA is TGTGCCAGCAGCTTAGGGCGGCAAGAGACCCAGTACTTC.

This chain joins TRBV19 and TRBJ1-5, with 9 bases aligning to TRBD1. Germline V gene data show CDR1 as LNHDA and CDR2 as SQIVND (reference sequence). The CDR3 extends over 16 amino acids. V shed 3 bases, J shed 4 bases, and the junction held 7 bases outside the gene matches. CDR3 sequence: CASSMSLGTGNQPQHF. The CDR3 DNA follows: TGTGCCAGTAGTATGTCGTTGGGGACAGGGAATCAGCCCCAGCATTTT.

J is TRBJ2-2 and V is TRBV4-2; TRBD1 aligns across 8 bases. CDR1 and CDR2 (germline): LGHNA, YNFKEQ. J gave up 2 bases and V 4 bases, and 3 bases lay outside the gene matches. The CDR3 spans 15 residues. The CDR3 is CASSPGTGNTGELFF. The CDR3 nucleotides read TGTGCCAGCAGCCCCGGGACAGGCAACACCGGGGAGCTGTTTTTT.

The chain links TRBV4-1 to TRBJ1-2; 12 nucleotides line up with TRBD1. CDR3 length equals 16 residues. V shed 1 base and J 8 bases; nucleotides not matched to a gene: 8. The germline CDR1 and CDR2 sequences are MGHRA and YSYEKL. The CDR3 DNA reads as TGCGCCAGCAGCCAAGTCCCGGGACAGGGGGCGGGAGGCTACACCTTC. Protein product: CASSQVPGQGAGGYTF.

V is TRBV7-3 and J is TRBJ2-5; TRBD2 agrees at 8 bases. There are 15 residues in the CDR3. CDR1 and CDR2 from the germline V gene are SGHTA and FQGTGA. V gave up 5 bases and J gave up 2 bases; unmatched junction bases: 7. CDR3 region: CASSLVSGDQETQYF. Here the CDR3 DNA reads TGTGCCAGCAGCCTCGTTAGCGGGGATCAAGAGACCCAGTACTTC. Supplemented by reference TRBV7-3 and TRBJ2-5, the full variable domain reads GAGVSQTPSNKVTEKGKYVELRCDPISGHTALYWYRQSLGQGPEFLIYFQGTGAADDSGLPNDRFFAVRPEGSVSTLKIQRTERGDSAVYLCASSLVSGDQETQYFGPGTRLLVL.

V is TRBV27 and J is TRBJ1-6; a possible D gene is TRBD1 (5 bases). V was cut by 4 bases and J by 16 bases, with 23 bases left in between. Germline CDR1 is MNHEY and CDR2 is SMNVEV (reference sequence). The CDR3 is 15 residues long. CDR3 in amino acids: CASSSVGRPGGPLHF. In nucleotides, the CDR3 is TGTGCCAGCAGTTCCGTGGGCAGGCCGGGGGGTCCACTCCACTTT.

The chain combines TRBV25-1 with TRBJ2-1; D remains unclear. V was cut by 3 bases and J by 6 bases, with 3 bases left in between. Germline CDR1 is MGHDK and CDR2 is SYGVNS. The CDR3 runs to 11 residues. The chain's CDR3 is CASSDLNEQFF. Written as DNA, the CDR3 is TGTGCCAGCAGTGATCTCAATGAGCAGTTCTTC.

In the case of this clone: The junction differs from germline at one of its ends, possibly a read error. This rearrangement joins TRBV7-7 to TRBJ2-3; D remains ambiguous. Germline CDR1 reads SSHAT; CDR2 reads FNYEAQ (reference sequence). The CDR3 consists of 13 residues. CDR3 amino acids: CASSSPRADTQYF. As DNA, the CDR3 is TGTGCTAGCAGCTCCCCCCGCGCAGATACGCAGTATTTT. Filled out from reference TRBV7-7 and TRBJ2-3, the complete variable domain reads GAGVSQSPRYKVTKRGQDVTLRCDPISSHATLYWYQQALGQGPEFLTYFNYEAQPDKSGLPSDRFSAERPEGSISTLTIQRTEQRDSAMYRCASSSPRADTQYFGPGTRLTVL.

This clone was observed once. V and J are TRBV18 and TRBJ1-1; D might be TRBD1 (5 bases). The V end was cut by 2 bases, the J end by 4 bases, with 11 bases between. The CDR3 contains 14 residues. Looked up from germline, CDR1 is KGHSH and CDR2 is LQKENI. The CDR3 nucleotides read TGTGCCAGCTCACCAGGAGGGACGGGCACTGAAGCTTTCTTT. Encoded protein: CASSPGGTGTEAFF.

The rearrangement uses TRBV6-1 and TRBJ1-2; D gene uncertain. CDR3 length equals 12 residues. Trimming shortened V by 4 bases and J by 3 bases, and 6 bases separated the two germline ends. From germline, CDR1 is MNHNS and CDR2 SASEGT. CDR3 DNA: TGTGCCAGCAGTGGGAGGGACTATGGCTACACCTTC. This translates into CASSGRDYGYTF.

The chain links TRBV10-3 to TRBJ2-7; D is unresolved. Germline V CDR1 and CDR2: ENHRY, SYGVKD. V gave up 7 bases and J gave up 3 bases, with 16 bases separating them. The CDR3 is 14 residues long. CDR3 sequence: CAITREKPLYEQYF. The DNA for the CDR3 is TGTGCCATCACTAGAGAGAAGCCCCTCTACGAGCAGTACTTC.

The chain uses TRBV18 and TRBJ1-2; weak D call: TRBD1 (5 bases). CDR1 and CDR2 from the germline V gene are KGHSH and LQKENI. The CDR3 has 16 amino acids. Trimming cost V 0 bases and J 3 bases, with 14 bases left between them. The CDR3 coding sequence is TGTGCCAGCTCACCACCTGGCCAGGGTGAATACTATGGCTACACCTTC. Amino acid sequence: CASSPPGQGEYYGYTF.

The V call is TRBV4-1, the J call TRBJ1-1; D unclear. Germline-derived CDR1 and CDR2 are MGHRA and YSYEKL. The CDR3 has 14 amino acids. The V gene lost 5 bases and the J gene lost 7 bases, with 17 bases spanning the gap. The CDR3 is CASSFSGRVNEAFF. The CDR3 DNA reads TGCGCCAGCAGCTTCTCGGGGAGGGTGAATGAAGCTTTCTTT.

The V gene is TRBV7-3, the J gene TRBJ2-5; tentative D call: TRBD1 (6 bases). This CDR3 comprises 15 residues. Germline V gene sequence: CDR1 SGHTA, CDR2 FQGTGA. The germline V and J ends were trimmed by 2 bases and 0 bases, with 10 bases remaining between them. The CDR3 loop reads CASSLGRGHQETQYF. The CDR3 DNA reads as TGTGCCAGCAGCTTAGGCAGGGGCCACCAAGAGACCCAGTACTTC.

This clone was counted once. V usage is TRBV7-3 and J usage is TRBJ2-7, with 7 bases aligning to TRBD1. In germline, CDR1 is SGHTA, CDR2 FQGTGA. V lost 6 bases, J lost 0 bases, and 8 bases stayed unmatched. This CDR3 comprises 15 residues. CDR3 sequence (DNA): TGTGCCAGCAGTCCTACGGGACAGAGCTCCTACGAGCAGTACTTC. Residues: CASSPTGQSSYEQYF.

The rearrangement links TRBV10-3 to TRBJ2-7; possibly TRBD1 for D (6 bases). This CDR3 is built from 14 residues. V was shortened by 4 bases and J by 1 base, with 11 bases between the two germline ends. CDR1 ENHRY and CDR2 SYGVKD come from the germline V gene. The CDR3 loop reads CAISGTGRSYEQYF. DNA for the CDR3: TGTGCCATCAGTGGAACAGGGCGTTCCTACGAGCAGTACTTC.

This clone turned up a few times. The chain recombines TRBV10-3 with TRBJ1-6; no clear D. V was shortened by 2 bases and J by 0 bases, with 8 bases between the two germline ends. Germline assignment: CDR1 ENHRY and CDR2 SYGVKD. This CDR3 spans 16 amino acids. The CDR3 sequence: CAISETVSSYNSPLHF. The CDR3 DNA is TGTGCCATCAGTGAGACCGTGAGCTCCTATAATTCACCCCTCCACTTT.

This clone has a single count. The gene calls are TRBV7-9 and TRBJ1-2; tentative D call: TRBD1 (5 bases). This CDR3 spans 14 amino acids. In germline, CDR1 is SEHNR, CDR2 FQNEAQ (reference sequence). The ends were cut back, 4 bases at V and 8 bases at J, with 17 bases in the middle. This chain's CDR3 is CASSSGAGEEGYTF. CDR3 nucleotides: TGTGCCAGCAGCTCCGGGGCGGGGGAGGAAGGCTACACCTTC.